Listed below are T cell receptor beta chains from one sample, sequenced in a study of beta chain features in type 1 diabetes. Sequenced by immunoSEQ multiplex PCR; TCRdb stores in-frame clones only, minus some. The table has roughly 240,000 clones, about 63% seen once; the top ten hold about 0.05%. Sequenced material: naive CD4+ T cells from blood. The receptors derive from a man aged 25-45 years in good health. Each CDR3 is given with its conserved first and last residue.

v_call: TRBV28; cdr3_aa: CASDRAGRNNEQFF
v_call: TRBV7-9; cdr3_aa: CASSQERYQETQYF
v_call: TRBV7-2; cdr3_aa: CASSIRGNQPQHF
v_call: TRBV5-1; cdr3_aa: CASSLETGRNTQYF
v_call: TRBV29-1; cdr3_aa: CSVGAPTDSGANVLTF
v_call: TRBV5-4; cdr3_aa: CASSRPPLRQGARTEAFF
v_call: TRBV9; cdr3_aa: CASSVGNYGYTF
v_call: TRBV2; cdr3_aa: CASSEGRPAVAQHF
v_call: TRBV7-2; cdr3_aa: CASSFRRGNTGELFF
v_call: TRBV30; cdr3_aa: CAWGRLDTEAFF
v_call: TRBV30; cdr3_aa: CAWSVRLADLLNEQFF
v_call: TRBV14; cdr3_aa: CASSQDRLTYGYTF
v_call: TRBV12-5; cdr3_aa: CASGLRVFGELFF
v_call: TRBV30; cdr3_aa: CAWSGVWETQYF
v_call: TRBV29-1; cdr3_aa: CSVDVGTGEQYF
v_call: TRBV30; cdr3_aa: CAWGDAPGGGQYF
v_call: TRBV9; cdr3_aa: CASSVGWTGRETQYF
v_call: TRBV7-2; cdr3_aa: CASSLDVGRDEQYF